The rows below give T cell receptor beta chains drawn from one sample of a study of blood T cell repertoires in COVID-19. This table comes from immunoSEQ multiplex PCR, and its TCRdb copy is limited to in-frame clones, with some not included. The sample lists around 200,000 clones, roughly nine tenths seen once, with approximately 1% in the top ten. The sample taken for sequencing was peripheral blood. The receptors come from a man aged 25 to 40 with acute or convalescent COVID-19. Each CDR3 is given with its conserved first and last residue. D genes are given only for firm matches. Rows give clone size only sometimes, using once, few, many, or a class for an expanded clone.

CDR3aa: CASSLKDTQYF
CDR3nt: TGTGCCAGCAGCCTAAAAGATACGCAGTATTTT
v_gene: TRBV12-3/TRBV12-4
abundance: -
d_gene: -
j_gene: TRBJ2-3

CDR3aa: CASSETRDEQYF
CDR3nt: TGTGCCAGCAGTGAGACTAGAGATGAGCAGTACTTC
v_gene: TRBV6-1
abundance: once
d_gene: -
j_gene: TRBJ2-7

CDR3aa: CASNTLLAGGLEQFF
CDR3nt: TGTGCCAGCAACACCCTACTAGCGGGGGGGCTTGAGCAGTTCTTC
v_gene: TRBV5-6
abundance: -
d_gene: TRBD2
j_gene: TRBJ2-1

CDR3aa: CASSGPGGISYNEQFF
CDR3nt: TGTGCCAGCAGCGGGCCGGGCGGGATCTCCTACAATGAGCAGTTCTTC
v_gene: TRBV5-6
abundance: -
d_gene: -
j_gene: TRBJ2-1

CDR3aa: CASSLGQGPYGTDTQYF
CDR3nt: TGCGCCAGCAGCTTAGGACAGGGGCCGTATGGCACAGATACGCAGTATTTT
v_gene: TRBV4-1
abundance: -
d_gene: TRBD1
j_gene: TRBJ2-3

CDR3aa: CASSQGYREYGYTF
CDR3nt: TGTGCCAGCAGCCAAGGGTACAGGGAGTATGGCTACACCTTC
v_gene: TRBV14
abundance: -
d_gene: -
j_gene: TRBJ1-2

CDR3aa: CASSEQGNEKLFF
CDR3nt: TGTGCCAGCAGTGAACAGGGAAACGAAAAACTGTTTTTT
v_gene: TRBV6-1
abundance: -
d_gene: -
j_gene: TRBJ1-4

CDR3aa: CASSHMGLADNEQFF
CDR3nt: TGTGCCAGCAGCCACATGGGGTTAGCGGACAATGAGCAGTTCTTC
v_gene: TRBV3-1/TRBV3-2
abundance: few
d_gene: -
j_gene: TRBJ2-1

CDR3aa: CASRQGVYGYTF
CDR3nt: TGTGCCAGCAGACAGGGGGTATATGGCTACACCTTC
v_gene: TRBV28
abundance: -
d_gene: TRBD1
j_gene: TRBJ1-2

CDR3aa: CASSLGGFRDPTYEQYF
CDR3nt: TGTGCCAGCAGTTTAGGGGGGTTCAGGGACCCGACCTACGAGCAGTACTTC
v_gene: TRBV28
abundance: -
d_gene: -
j_gene: TRBJ2-7

CDR3aa: CARSADPEVKDYEQYF
CDR3nt: TGTGCCAGAAGCGCAGACCCTGAGGTAAAGGACTACGAGCAGTACTTC
v_gene: TRBV7-5
abundance: -
d_gene: -
j_gene: TRBJ2-7

CDR3aa: CASSVGSPQSYNEQFF
CDR3nt: TGTGCCAGCAGCGTAGGGAGTCCTCAGTCCTACAATGAGCAGTTCTTC
v_gene: TRBV9
abundance: -
d_gene: -
j_gene: TRBJ2-1

CDR3aa: CASSEGLARYNEQFF
CDR3nt: TGTGCCAGCAGTGAAGGACTAGCGAGATACAATGAGCAGTTCTTC
v_gene: TRBV6-1
abundance: -
d_gene: TRBD2
j_gene: TRBJ2-1

CDR3aa: CASSILQGAGVQPQHF
CDR3nt: TGTGCCAGCAGTATACTCCAGGGGGCCGGTGTTCAGCCCCAGCATTTT
v_gene: TRBV28
abundance: -
d_gene: TRBD1
j_gene: TRBJ1-5

CDR3aa: CASSKQLTGTGGLAFF
CDR3nt: TGTGCCAGCAGTAAACAATTAACCGGGACAGGGGGACTCGCTTTCTTT
v_gene: TRBV28
abundance: once
d_gene: TRBD1
j_gene: TRBJ1-1

CDR3aa: CASSQEGVNRAGISNEQFF
CDR3nt: TGCGCCAGCAGCCAAGAGGGGGTGAATAGGGCGGGAATTAGCAATGAGCAGTTCTTC
v_gene: TRBV4-1
abundance: -
d_gene: -
j_gene: TRBJ2-1

CDR3aa: CASSWDRFEMSYNEQFF
CDR3nt: TGTGCCAGCAGTTGGGACAGGTTTGAAATGTCCTACAATGAGCAGTTCTTC
v_gene: TRBV28
abundance: -
d_gene: TRBD1
j_gene: TRBJ2-1

CDR3aa: CASSGQKFYEQYF
CDR3nt: TGTGCCAGCAGCGGACAGAAATTCTACGAGCAGTACTTC
v_gene: TRBV2
abundance: -
d_gene: -
j_gene: TRBJ2-7

CDR3aa: CAWMRGPVSAGNTIYF
CDR3nt: TGTGCCTGGATGCGGGGTCCTGTATCAGCTGGAAACACCATATATTTT
v_gene: TRBV30
abundance: -
d_gene: -
j_gene: TRBJ1-3

CDR3aa: CASSGVSEQYF
CDR3nt: TGTGCCAGCAGCGGGGTTAGCGAGCAGTACTTC
v_gene: TRBV2
abundance: -
d_gene: -
j_gene: TRBJ2-7

CDR3aa: CSVITPGNTIYF
CDR3nt: TGCAGCGTCATCACTCCCGGAAACACCATATATTTT
v_gene: TRBV29-1
abundance: many
d_gene: -
j_gene: TRBJ1-3

CDR3aa: CASSSPTAGTNEKLFF
CDR3nt: TGTGCCAGTAGCTCCCCGACGGCGGGGACTAATGAAAAACTGTTTTTT
v_gene: TRBV19
abundance: -
d_gene: -
j_gene: TRBJ1-4

CDR3aa: CASSKWARESLYGYTF
CDR3nt: TGTGCCAGCAGTAAGTGGGCGAGGGAAAGTCTCTATGGCTACACCTTC
v_gene: TRBV27
abundance: -
d_gene: -
j_gene: TRBJ1-2

CDR3aa: CASSFLNQPQHF
CDR3nt: TGTGCCAGCAGTTTCCTCAATCAGCCCCAGCATTTT
v_gene: TRBV28
abundance: -
d_gene: -
j_gene: TRBJ1-5

CDR3aa: CASSVDRVESPLHF
CDR3nt: TGTGCCAGCAGTGTAGACAGGGTGGAATCACCCCTCCACTTT
v_gene: TRBV2
abundance: -
d_gene: TRBD1
j_gene: TRBJ1-6

CDR3aa: CASSPDRGLYYEQYF
CDR3nt: TGTGCCAGCTCTCCTGACAGGGGTCTCTATTACGAGCAGTACTTC
v_gene: TRBV18
abundance: -
d_gene: TRBD1
j_gene: TRBJ2-7

CDR3aa: CASSLVRVPGQPQHF
CDR3nt: TGTGCCAGCAGCTTGGTGCGGGTACCGGGCCAGCCCCAGCATTTT
v_gene: TRBV5-7
abundance: -
d_gene: -
j_gene: TRBJ1-5

CDR3aa: CASSLVRGLGQPQHF
CDR3nt: TGTGCCAGCAGCTTAGTTAGGGGGTTGGGTCAGCCCCAGCATTTT
v_gene: TRBV11-2
abundance: -
d_gene: -
j_gene: TRBJ1-5

CDR3aa: CAWSDRLQGIYGYTF
CDR3nt: TGTGCCTGGAGTGACCGTCTACAGGGAATTTATGGCTACACCTTC
v_gene: TRBV30
abundance: -
d_gene: -
j_gene: TRBJ1-2